Sequencing of this T cell receptor beta chain was carried out in a study of early T cells in non-severe SARS-CoV-2 infection. The table lists this clonotype with many counts. The target antigen is unknown. Whole-study results and caveats: Matching results from VDJdb favored anti-spike CD8 responses, leaving private and CD4 specificities undetected.

Researchers attached unique molecular identifiers to individual cDNA molecules. Via MiXCR, TCRdb re-called the 5' RACE reads, giving one row per CDR3 protein. Altogether some 45,000 distinct CDR3 sequences are present, less than 8.5% being singletons, with the ten largest covering more than 7.5%. The clonotype was recovered from an adult who was a healthcare worker with PCR-confirmed SARS-CoV-2 infection or an uninfected control (not recorded which). The sequencing sample was made of whole blood.

For the CDR3, the DNA is TGTGCCAGCAGCTTAGAGAGAAACACTGAAGCTTTCTTT. Translation: CASSLERNTEAFF. The chain employs TRBV11-3 and TRBJ1-1; D call uncertain. The CDR3 length is 13 residues. The V gene lost 0 bases and the J gene lost 2 bases, with 4 bases spanning the gap. CDR1 SGHNT and CDR2 YENEEA come from the germline V gene.